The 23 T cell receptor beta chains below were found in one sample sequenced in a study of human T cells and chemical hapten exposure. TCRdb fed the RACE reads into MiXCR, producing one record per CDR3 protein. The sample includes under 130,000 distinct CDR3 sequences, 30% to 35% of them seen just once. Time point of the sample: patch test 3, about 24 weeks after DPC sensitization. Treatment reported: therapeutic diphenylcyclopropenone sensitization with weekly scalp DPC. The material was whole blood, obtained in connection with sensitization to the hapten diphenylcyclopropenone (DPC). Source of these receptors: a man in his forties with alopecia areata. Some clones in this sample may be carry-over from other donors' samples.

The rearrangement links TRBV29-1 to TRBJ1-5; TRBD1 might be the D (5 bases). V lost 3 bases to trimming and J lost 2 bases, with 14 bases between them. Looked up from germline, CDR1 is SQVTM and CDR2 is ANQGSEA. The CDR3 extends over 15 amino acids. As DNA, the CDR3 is TGCAGCGTTGATGAGGGGAAGTGCGGCAATCAGCCCCAGCATTTT. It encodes CSVDEGKCGNQPQHF.

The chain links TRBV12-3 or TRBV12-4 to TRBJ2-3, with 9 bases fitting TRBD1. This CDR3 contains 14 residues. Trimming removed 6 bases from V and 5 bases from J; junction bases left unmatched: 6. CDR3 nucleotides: TGTGCCAGCAGGGGTTCGGACAGGGGAGATACGCAGTATTTT. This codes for CASRGSDRGDTQYF.

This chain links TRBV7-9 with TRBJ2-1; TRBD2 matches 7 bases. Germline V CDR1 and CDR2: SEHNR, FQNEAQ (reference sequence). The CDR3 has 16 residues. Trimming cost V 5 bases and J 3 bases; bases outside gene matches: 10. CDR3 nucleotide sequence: TGTGCCAGCAGCCCCCCAGGGAGCGGGAACTACAATGAGCAGTTCTTC. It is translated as CASSPPGSGNYNEQFF. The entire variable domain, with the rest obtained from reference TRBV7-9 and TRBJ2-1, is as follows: DTGVSQNPRHKITKRGQNVTFRCDPISEHNRLYWYRQTLGQGPEFLTYFQNEAQLEKSRLLSDRFSAERPKGSFSTLEIQRTEQGDSAMYLCASSPPGSGNYNEQFFGPGTRLTVL.

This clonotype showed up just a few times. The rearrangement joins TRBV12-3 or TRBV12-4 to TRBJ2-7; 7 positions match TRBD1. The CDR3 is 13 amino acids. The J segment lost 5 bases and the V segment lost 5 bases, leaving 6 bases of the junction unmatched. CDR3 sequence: CASSRRQGDEQYV. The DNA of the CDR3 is TGTGCCAGCAGTCGACGACAGGGCGACGAGCAGTACGTC.

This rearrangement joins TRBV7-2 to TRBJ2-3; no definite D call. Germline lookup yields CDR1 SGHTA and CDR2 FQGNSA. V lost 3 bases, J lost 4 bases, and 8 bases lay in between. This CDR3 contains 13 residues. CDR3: CASSFPYPDTQYF. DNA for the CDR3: TGTGCCAGCAGCTTTCCGTACCCAGATACGCAGTATTTT.

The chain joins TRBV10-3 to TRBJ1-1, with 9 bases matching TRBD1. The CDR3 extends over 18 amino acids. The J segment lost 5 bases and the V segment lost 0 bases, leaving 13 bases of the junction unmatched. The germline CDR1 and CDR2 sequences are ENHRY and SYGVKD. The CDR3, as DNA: TGTGCCATCAGTGAGTCGGTGGGACAGGGTGGGCCGGGGACTGAAGCTTTCTTT. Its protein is CAISESVGQGGPGTEAFF.

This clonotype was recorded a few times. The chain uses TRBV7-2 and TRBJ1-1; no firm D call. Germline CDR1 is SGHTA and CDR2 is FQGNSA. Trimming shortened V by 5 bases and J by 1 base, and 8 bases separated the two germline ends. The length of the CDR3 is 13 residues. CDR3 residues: CASSMTANTEAFF. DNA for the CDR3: TGTGCCAGCAGCATGACGGCGAACACTGAAGCTTTCTTT.

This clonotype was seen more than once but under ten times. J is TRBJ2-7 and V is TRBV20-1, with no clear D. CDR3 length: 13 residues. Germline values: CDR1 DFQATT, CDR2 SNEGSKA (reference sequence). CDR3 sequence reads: CSAPDKYSYEQYF. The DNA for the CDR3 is TGCAGCGCCCCCGACAAATACTCCTACGAGCAGTACTTC.

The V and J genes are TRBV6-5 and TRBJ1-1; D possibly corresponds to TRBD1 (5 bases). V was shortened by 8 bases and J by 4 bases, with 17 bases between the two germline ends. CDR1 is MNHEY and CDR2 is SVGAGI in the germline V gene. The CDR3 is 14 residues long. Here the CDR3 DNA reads TGTGCCAGCCACCGCTCAGGGTCGGGCACTGAAGCTTTCTTT. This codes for CASHRSGSGTEAFF.

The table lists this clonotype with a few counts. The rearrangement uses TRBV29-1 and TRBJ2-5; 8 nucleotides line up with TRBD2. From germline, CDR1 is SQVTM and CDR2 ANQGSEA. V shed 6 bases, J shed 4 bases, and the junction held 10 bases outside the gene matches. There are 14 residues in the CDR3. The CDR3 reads CSVASGRKGETQYF. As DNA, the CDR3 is TGCAGCGTAGCTAGCGGGCGGAAGGGAGAGACCCAGTACTTC.

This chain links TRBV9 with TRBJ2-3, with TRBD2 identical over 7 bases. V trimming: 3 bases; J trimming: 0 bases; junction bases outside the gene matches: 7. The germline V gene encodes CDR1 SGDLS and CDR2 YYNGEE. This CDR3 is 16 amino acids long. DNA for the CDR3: TGTGCCAGCAGCGCACTAGCGAGGTCTAGCACAGATACGCAGTATTTT. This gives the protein CASSALARSSTDTQYF. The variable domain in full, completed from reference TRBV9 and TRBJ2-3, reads DSGVTQTPKHLITATGQRVTLRCSPRSGDLSVYWYQQSLDQGLQFLIQYYNGEERAKGNILERFSAQQFPDLHSELNLSSLELGDSALYFCASSALARSSTDTQYFGPGTRLTVL.

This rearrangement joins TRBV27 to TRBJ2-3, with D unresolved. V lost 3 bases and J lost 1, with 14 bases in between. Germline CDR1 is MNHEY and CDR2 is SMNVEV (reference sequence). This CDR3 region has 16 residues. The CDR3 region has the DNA TGTGCCAGCAGTTTTAGTTCACCCTCTCGCACAGATACGCAGTATTTT. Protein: CASSFSSPSRTDTQYF.

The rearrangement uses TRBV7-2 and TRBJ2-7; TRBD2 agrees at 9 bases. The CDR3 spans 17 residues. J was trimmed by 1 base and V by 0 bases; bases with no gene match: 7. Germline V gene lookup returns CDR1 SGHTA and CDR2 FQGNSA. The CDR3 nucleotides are TGTGCCAGCAGCTTAGCGTGGGGCGGGAGGGCTTCCTACGAGCAGTACTTC. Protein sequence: CASSLAWGGRASYEQYF.

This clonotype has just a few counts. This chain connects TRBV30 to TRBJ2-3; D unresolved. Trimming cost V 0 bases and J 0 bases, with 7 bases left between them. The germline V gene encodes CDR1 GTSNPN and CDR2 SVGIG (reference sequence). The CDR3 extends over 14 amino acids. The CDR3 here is CAWSVVGSTDTQYF. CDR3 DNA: TGTGCCTGGAGTGTAGTCGGAAGCACAGATACGCAGTATTTT.

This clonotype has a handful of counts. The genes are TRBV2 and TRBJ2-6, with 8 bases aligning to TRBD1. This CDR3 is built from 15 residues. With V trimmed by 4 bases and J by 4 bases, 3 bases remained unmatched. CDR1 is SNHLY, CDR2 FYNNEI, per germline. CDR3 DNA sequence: TGTGCCAGCAGTGCTCAGGGGGCCGGGGCCAACGTCCTGACTTTC. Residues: CASSAQGAGANVLTF. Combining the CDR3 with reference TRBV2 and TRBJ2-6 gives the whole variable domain EPEVTQTPSHQVTQMGQEVILRCVPISNHLYFYWYRQILGQKVEFLVSFYNNEISEKSEIFDDQFSVERPDGSNFTLKIRSTKLEDSAMYFCASSAQGAGANVLTFGAGSRLTVL.

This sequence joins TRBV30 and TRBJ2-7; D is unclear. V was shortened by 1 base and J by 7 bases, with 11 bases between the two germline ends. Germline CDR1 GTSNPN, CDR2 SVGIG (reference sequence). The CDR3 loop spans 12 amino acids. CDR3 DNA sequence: TGTGCCTGGAGTGCCCGGACGTGGGAGCAGTACTTC. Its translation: CAWSARTWEQYF.

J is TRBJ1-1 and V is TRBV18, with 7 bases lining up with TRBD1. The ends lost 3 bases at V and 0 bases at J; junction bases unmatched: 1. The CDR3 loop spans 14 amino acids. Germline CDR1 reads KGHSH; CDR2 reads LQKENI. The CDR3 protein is CASSPTGMNTEAFF. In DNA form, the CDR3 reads TGTGCCAGCTCACCGACAGGGATGAACACTGAAGCTTTCTTT. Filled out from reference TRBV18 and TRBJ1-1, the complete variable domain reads NAGVMQNPRHLVRRRGQEARLRCSPMKGHSHVYWYRQLPEEGLKFMVYLQKENIIDESGMPKERFSAEFPKEGPSILRIQQVVRGDSAAYFCASSPTGMNTEAFFGQGTRLTVV.

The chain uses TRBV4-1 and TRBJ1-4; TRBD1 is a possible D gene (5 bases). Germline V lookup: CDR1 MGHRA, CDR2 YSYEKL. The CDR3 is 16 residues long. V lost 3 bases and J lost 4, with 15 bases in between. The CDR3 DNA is TGCGCCAGCAGCCAGGAGATAGGGGCAGTTAATGAAAAACTGTTTTTT. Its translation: CASSQEIGAVNEKLFF.

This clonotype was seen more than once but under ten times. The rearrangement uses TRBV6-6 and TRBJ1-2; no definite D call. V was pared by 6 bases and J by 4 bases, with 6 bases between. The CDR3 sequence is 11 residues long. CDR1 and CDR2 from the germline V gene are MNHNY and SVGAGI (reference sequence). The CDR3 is CASRYSYGYTF. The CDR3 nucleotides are TGTGCCAGCAGATACAGCTATGGCTACACCTTC.

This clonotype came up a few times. The CDR3: CASKRTGGAGHEKLFF. CDR3 nucleotides: TGTGCCAGCAAACGGACAGGGGGCGCCGGCCATGAAAAACTGTTTTTT. This rearrangement joins TRBV6-1 to TRBJ1-4; TRBD1 matches at 11 bases. Germline loops: CDR1 MNHNS, CDR2 SASEGT. Trimming cost V 7 bases and J 6 bases; bases outside gene matches: 10. The length of the CDR3 is 16 residues.

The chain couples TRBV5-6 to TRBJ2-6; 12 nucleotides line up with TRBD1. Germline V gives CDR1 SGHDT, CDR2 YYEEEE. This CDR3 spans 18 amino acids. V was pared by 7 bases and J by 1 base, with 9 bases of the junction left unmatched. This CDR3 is CASSDRDRGLSGANVLTF. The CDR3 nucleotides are TGTGCCAGCTCCGACCGGGACAGGGGGCTATCTGGGGCCAACGTCCTGACTTTC.

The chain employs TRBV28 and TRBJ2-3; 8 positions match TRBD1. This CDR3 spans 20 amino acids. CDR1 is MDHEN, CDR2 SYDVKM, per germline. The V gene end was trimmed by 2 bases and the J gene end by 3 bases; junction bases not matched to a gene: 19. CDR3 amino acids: CASSLGPGLTGVRGTDTQYF. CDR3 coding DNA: TGTGCCAGCAGTTTAGGGCCCGGTCTGACAGGGGTTAGAGGGACAGATACGCAGTATTTT. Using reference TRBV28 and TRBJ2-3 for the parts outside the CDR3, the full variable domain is DVKVTQSSRYLVKRTGEKVFLECVQDMDHENMFWYRQDPGLGLRLIYFSYDVKMKEKGDIPEGYSVSREKKERFSLILESASTNQTSMYLCASSLGPGLTGVRGTDTQYFGPGTRLTVL.

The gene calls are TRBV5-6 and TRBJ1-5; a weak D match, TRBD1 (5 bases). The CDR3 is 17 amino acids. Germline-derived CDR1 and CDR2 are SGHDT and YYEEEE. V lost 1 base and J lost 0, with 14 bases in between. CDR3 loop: CASSLREGYYSNQPQHF. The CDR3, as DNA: TGTGCCAGCAGCTTGCGGGAGGGGTATTATAGCAATCAGCCCCAGCATTTT.